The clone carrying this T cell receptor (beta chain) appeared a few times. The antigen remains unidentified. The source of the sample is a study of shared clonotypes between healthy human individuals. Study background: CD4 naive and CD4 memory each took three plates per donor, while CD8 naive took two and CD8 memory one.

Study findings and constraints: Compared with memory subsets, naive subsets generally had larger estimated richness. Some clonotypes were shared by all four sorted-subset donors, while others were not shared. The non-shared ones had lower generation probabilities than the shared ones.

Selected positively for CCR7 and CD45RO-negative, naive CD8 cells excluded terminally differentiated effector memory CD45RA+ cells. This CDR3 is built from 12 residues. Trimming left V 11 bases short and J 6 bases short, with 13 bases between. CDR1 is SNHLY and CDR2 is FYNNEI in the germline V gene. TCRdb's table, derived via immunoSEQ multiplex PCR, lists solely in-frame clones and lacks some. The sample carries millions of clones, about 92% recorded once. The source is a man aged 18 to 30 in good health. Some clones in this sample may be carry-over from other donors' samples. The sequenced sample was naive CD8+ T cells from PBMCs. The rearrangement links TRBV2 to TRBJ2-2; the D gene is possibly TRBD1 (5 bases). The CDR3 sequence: CASKGFPGELFF. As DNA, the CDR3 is TGTGCCTCGAAGGGGTTCCCCGGGGAGCTGTTTTTT. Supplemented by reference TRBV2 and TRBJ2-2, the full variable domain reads EPEVTQTPSHQVTQMGQEVILRCVPISNHLYFYWYRQILGQKVEFLVSFYNNEISEKSEIFDDQFSVERPDGSNFTLKIRSTKLEDSAMYFCASKGFPGELFFGEGSRLTVL.